This T cell receptor (beta chain) was identified in a study of T cells after yellow fever vaccination (dated by TCRdb to the late 2010s). With regard to the full study: The SMART-Seq v4 Ultra Low Input RNA kit was used to prepare libraries from fractions with low cell numbers. To follow T-cell clones before and after primary and booster YFV17D yellow fever vaccination, bulk TCR alpha and beta repertoires were sequenced over time. The cohort comprised two healthy male donors, one aged 18 to 29 and one aged 30 to 40 years. Blood was drawn at multiple timepoints before and after primary and secondary immunization, with bulk PBMC replicates and cell subsets isolated.

This clonotype was seen many times. Its antigen target is currently unknown. Base qualities are not at hand, and no much larger clone is one base apart. Here V drops 4 bases and J drops 1 base, and the junction holds 11 bases not matched to any gene. CDR1 and CDR2 were assigned from the germline V gene as SGHRS and YFSETQ. Counted from cysteine to phenylalanine, this CDR3 has 17 amino acids. Solely the CDR3 DNA is kept, with 51 bases framed from the first base. Results the study describes overall, beyond this receptor: Because only a couple of donors were included in the study, the extent to which the findings can be generalized is limited. Compared with the primary T-cell response, the secondary T-cell response was faster but weaker, reaching its peak on day 5 rather than on day 15. After the booster, most clones that had expanded after primary vaccination were detected again (around 97% of CD4 and around 88% of CD8), suggesting broad maintenance of memory. Computational filtering was required because FACS-sorted repertoires could contain abundant contaminating clonotypes from the bulk population. A small share of clonotypes occurred in both CD4 and CD8 compartments, likely arising from convergent recombination.

TCR cDNA was synthesized by 5'RACE template switching, through which a universal primer site and unique molecular identifiers were introduced. Priming for cDNA synthesis came from both the TCR alpha and TCR beta constant segments. Library amplification involved two PCR steps, and the second step added sample barcodes and sequencing adapters. Libraries were sequenced on Illumina HiSeq 2500 (2x100 bp) or NovaSeq (2x150 bp). Processing in the source paper ran as follows. MIGEC handled demultiplexing of reads and collapsing into UMI consensus sequences, while MiXCR performed V(D)J alignment. Vaccine-responding clonotypes were defined with edgeR using replicate PBMC samples, requiring FDR below 0.01 and a log2 fold change above 5 up to day 15. CD4 or CD8 identity was assigned to each bulk clonotype according to whether the clonotype was present at higher abundance in the sequenced CD4 repertoire or the sequenced CD8 repertoire. TCRdb reprocessed the public reads (quality trimming at Q25 with fastp, clone calling with MiXCR) and kept in-frame beta chains. Rows with one shared CDR3 protein collapse into an entry with the most common genes and DNA. The V and J calls shown here were made by TCRdb, not taken from the authors' results. The sample yields about 340,000 distinct CDR3 sequences; 8% to 10% were counted once. In total, the top ten clones hold approximately 19% of the sample.

The meaning of the sample's treatment or condition label: live attenuated yellow fever vaccine strain. At every blood-draw timepoint, two biological replicates of bulk PBMCs were collected. A standard Ficoll-Paque protocol was used to isolate PBMCs from peripheral blood. TriZol was used to extract RNA from bulk PBMCs, CD4 and CD8 fractions, and dextramer-positive and dextramer-negative fractions. The receptor comes from a young man who received the YFV17D yellow fever vaccine. The rearranged segments are TRBV5-1 and TRBJ1-1, and 9 junctional nucleotides match TRBD1. Sequenced material: PBMCs, taken on the day of the first yellow fever vaccination. This receptor carries the CDR3 CASSRSRTGAQNTEAFF. Here is the DNA: TGCGCCAGCAGCAGGTCTCGGACAGGGGCACAGAACACTGAAGCTTTCTTT.